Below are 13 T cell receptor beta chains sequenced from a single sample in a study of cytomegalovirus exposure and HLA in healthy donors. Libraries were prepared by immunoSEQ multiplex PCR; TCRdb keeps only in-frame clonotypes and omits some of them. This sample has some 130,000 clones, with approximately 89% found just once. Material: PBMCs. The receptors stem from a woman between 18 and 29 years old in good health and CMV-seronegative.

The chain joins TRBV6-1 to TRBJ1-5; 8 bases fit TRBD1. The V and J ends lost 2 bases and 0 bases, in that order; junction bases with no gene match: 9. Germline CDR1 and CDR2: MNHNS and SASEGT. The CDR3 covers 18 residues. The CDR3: CASSESGDRTYSNQPQHF. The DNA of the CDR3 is TGTGCCAGCAGTGAATCAGGGGACAGGACTTATAGCAATCAGCCCCAGCATTTT.

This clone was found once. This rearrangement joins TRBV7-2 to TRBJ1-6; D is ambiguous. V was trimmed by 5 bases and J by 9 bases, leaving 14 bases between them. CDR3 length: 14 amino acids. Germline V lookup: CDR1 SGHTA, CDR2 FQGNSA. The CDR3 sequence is CASSPPPAASPLHF. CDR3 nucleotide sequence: TGTGCCAGCAGCCCCCCACCGGCGGCTTCACCCCTCCACTTT.

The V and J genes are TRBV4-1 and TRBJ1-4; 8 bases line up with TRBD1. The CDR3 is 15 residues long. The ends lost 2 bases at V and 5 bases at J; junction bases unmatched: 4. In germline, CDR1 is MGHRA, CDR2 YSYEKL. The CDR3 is CASSQQGARNEKLFF. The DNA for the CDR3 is TGCGCCAGCAGCCAACAGGGGGCGAGAAATGAAAAACTGTTTTTT.

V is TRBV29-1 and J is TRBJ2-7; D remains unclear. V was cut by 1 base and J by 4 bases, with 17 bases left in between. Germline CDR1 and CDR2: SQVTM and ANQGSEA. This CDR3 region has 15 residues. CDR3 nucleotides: TGCAGCGTTGAAGTAAGGCGCCAGGTTCTTTACGAGCAGTACTTC. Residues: CSVEVRRQVLYEQYF.

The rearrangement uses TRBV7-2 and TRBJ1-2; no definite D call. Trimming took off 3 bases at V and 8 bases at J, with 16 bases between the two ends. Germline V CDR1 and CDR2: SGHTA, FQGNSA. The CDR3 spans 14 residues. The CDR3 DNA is TGTGCCAGCAGCTTCGATATGGGCCTCGTGGGCTACACCTTC. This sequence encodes CASSFDMGLVGYTF.

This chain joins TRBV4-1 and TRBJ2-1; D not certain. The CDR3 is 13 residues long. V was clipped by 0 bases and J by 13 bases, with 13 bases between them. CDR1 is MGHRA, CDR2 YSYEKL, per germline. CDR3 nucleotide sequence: TGCGCCAGCAGCCAAGATTCGGCGGATGTACAGTTCTTC. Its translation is CASSQDSADVQFF.

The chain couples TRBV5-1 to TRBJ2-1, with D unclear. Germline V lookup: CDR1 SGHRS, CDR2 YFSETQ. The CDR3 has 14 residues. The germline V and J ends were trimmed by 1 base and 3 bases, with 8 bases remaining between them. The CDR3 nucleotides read TGCGCCAGCAGCTTGATGGGCCTCTACAATGAGCAGTTCTTC. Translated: CASSLMGLYNEQFF.

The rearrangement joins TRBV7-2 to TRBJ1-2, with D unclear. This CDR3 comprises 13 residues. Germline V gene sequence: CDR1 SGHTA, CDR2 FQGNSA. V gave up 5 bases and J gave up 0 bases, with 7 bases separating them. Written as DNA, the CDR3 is TGTGCCAGCAGCCTCCAGGCTAACTATGGCTACACCTTC. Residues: CASSLQANYGYTF.

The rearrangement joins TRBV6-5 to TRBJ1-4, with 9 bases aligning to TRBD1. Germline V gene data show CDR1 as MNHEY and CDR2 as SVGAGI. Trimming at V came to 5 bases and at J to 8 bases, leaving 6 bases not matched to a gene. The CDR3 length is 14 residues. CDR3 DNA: TGTGCCAGCAGTCCCGGGACAGGGCGAGAAAAACTGTTTTTT. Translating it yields CASSPGTGREKLFF.

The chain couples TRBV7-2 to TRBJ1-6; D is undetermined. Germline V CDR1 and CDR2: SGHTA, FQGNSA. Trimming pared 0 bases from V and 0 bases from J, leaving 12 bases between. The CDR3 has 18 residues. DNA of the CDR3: TGTGCCAGCAGCTTAGCCCAGTCCTGGAGCTCCTATAATTCACCCCTCCACTTT. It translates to CASSLAQSWSSYNSPLHF.

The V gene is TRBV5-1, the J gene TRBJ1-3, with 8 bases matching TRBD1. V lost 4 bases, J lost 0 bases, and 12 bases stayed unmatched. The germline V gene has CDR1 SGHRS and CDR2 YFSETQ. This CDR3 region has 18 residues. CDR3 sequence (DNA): TGCGCCAGCAGCCGCGAGACAGGGGTCCCCTACTCTGGAAACACCATATATTTT. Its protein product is CASSRETGVPYSGNTIYF.

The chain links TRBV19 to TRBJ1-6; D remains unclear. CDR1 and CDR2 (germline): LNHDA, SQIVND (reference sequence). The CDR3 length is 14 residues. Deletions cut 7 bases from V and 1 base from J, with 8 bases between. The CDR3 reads CASTVSSYNSPLHF. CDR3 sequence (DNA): TGTGCCAGTACAGTGTCATCCTATAATTCACCCCTCCACTTT. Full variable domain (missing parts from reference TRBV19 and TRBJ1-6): DGGITQSPKYLFRKEGQNVTLSCEQNLNHDAMYWYRQDPGQGLRLIYYSQIVNDFQKGDIAEGYSVSREKKESFPLTVTSAQKNPTAFYLCASTVSSYNSPLHFGNGTRLTVT.

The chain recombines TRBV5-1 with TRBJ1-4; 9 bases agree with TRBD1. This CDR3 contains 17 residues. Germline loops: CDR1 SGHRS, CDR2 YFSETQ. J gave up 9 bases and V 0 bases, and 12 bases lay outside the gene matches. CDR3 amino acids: CASSLASAGDRDKKLFF. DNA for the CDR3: TGCGCCAGCAGCTTGGCCTCCGCCGGGGACAGGGATAAAAAACTGTTTTTT.